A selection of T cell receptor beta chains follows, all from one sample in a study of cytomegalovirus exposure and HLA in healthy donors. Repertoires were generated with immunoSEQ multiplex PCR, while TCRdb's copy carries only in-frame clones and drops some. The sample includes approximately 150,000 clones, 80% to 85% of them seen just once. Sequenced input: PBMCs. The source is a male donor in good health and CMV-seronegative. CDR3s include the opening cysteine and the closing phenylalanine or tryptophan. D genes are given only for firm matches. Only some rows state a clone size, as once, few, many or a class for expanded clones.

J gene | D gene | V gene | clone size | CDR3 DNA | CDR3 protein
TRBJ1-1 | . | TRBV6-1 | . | TGTGCCAGCAGTGAACGGTACAACACTGAAGCTTTCTTT | CASSERYNTEAFF
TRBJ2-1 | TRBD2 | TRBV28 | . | TGTGCCAGCAGTTTAAAGGCTAGCGGGAGGATGGACAATGAGCAGTTCTTC | CASSLKASGRMDNEQFF
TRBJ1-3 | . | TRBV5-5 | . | TGTGCCAGCAGGGACGGCCAGGGGTTTGGAAACACCATATATTTT | CASRDGQGFGNTIYF
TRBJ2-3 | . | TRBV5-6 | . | TGTGCCAGCAGACCCAACCAGTACTACAACACAGATACGCAGTATTTT | CASRPNQYYNTDTQYF
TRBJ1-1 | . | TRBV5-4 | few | TGTGCCAGCAGCTTGGGGTCGGGGGAAGGAACTGAAGCTTTCTTT | CASSLGSGEGTEAFF
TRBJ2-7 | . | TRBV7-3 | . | TGTGCCAGCAGCTTAACCAGTCAGGGGACCTACGAGCAGTACTTC | CASSLTSQGTYEQYF
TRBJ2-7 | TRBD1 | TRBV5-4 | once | TGTGCCAGCAGCTTGGGGACAGGGACACCCGAGCAGTACTTC | CASSLGTGTPEQYF
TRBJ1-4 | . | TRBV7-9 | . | TGTGCCAGCAGCCAACTACAGGGCGGAGAGGTCGAAAAACTGTTTTTT | CASSQLQGGEVEKLFF
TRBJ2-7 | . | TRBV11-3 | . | TGTGCCAGCAGCTTAGACTCCTCCTACGAGCAGTACTTC | CASSLDSSYEQYF
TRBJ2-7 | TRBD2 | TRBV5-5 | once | TGTGCCAGCAGCTTGGGTACTAGCGAGGAGCAGTACTTC | CASSLGTSEEQYF
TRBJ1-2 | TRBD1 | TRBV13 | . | TGTGCCAGCAGCTTAGGTCCGGGACAGGGGGCCAGCTATGGCTACACCTTC | CASSLGPGQGASYGYTF
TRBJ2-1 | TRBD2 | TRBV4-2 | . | TGTGCCAGCAGTCCCGGGACTAGCGGGTACAATGAGCAGTTCTTC | CASSPGTSGYNEQFF
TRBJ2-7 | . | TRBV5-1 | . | TGCGCCAGCAGCTCGACAGGAATCGGCGAGCAGTACTTC | CASSSTGIGEQYF
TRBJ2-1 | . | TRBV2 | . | TGTGCCAGCCTAAGGCGGACAGTTCATGAGCAGTTCTTC | CASLRRTVHEQFF
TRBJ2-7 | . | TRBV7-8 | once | TGTGCCAGCAGCTACTCTGCCGCGCTCGAGCAGTACTTC | CASSYSAALEQYF
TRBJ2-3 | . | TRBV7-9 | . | TGTGCCAGCAGCCCAGGTGGGGGAGGAACAGATACGCAGTATTTT | CASSPGGGGTDTQYF
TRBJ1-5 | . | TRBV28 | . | TGTGCCAGCAGCCCGGGACACCGAGCTTTCAATAGCAATCAGCCCCAGCATTTT | CASSPGHRAFNSNQPQHF
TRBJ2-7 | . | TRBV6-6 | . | TGTGCCAGCAATCGTGGAGTGGGGGCTAGCTCCTACGAGCAGTACTTC | CASNRGVGASSYEQYF
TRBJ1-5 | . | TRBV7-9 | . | TGTTCCAGCAGGCAGGGAAATCAGCCCCAGCATTTT | CSSRQGNQPQHF
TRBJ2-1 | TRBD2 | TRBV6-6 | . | TGTGCCAGCAGTTATAGCGGGGGGTACTACAATGAGCAGTTCTTC | CASSYSGGYYNEQFF
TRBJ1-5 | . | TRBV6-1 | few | TGTGCCAGCAGTGAGACAGGCTCAGGGAATCAGCCCCAGCATTTT | CASSETGSGNQPQHF
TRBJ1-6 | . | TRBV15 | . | TGTGCCACCAGCAGCGGGGGTAATTCACCCCTCCACTTT | CATSSGGNSPLHF
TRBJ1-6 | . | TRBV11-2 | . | TGTGCCAGCAGCTTACGGCGGGGCAGCTCCTATAATTCACCCCTCCACTTT | CASSLRRGSSYNSPLHF
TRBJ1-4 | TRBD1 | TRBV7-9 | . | TGTGCCAGCAGCCCCGACAGGGAAGGAGGTGAAAAACTGTTTTTT | CASSPDREGGEKLFF
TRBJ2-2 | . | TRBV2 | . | TGTGCCGGTAAAGAGGAGGGGGCGGACACCGGGGAGCTGTTTTTT | CAGKEEGADTGELFF
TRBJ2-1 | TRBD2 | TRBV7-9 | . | TGTGCCAGCAGCTTAACTAGCGGGAGGTTGTATGAGCAGTTCTTC | CASSLTSGRLYEQFF
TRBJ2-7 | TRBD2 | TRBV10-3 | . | TGTGCCATCACCCCGAGCTTAGCGGGGGCCCGAACCTACGAGCAGTACTTC | CAITPSLAGARTYEQYF
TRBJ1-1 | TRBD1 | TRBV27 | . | TGTGCCAGCAGTTTATCCAACGACAGGGCTAGGGACACTGAAGCTTTCTTT | CASSLSNDRARDTEAFF
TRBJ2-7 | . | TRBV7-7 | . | TGTGCTAGCAGCTTAGGGCCTTTCGACGAGCAGTACTTC | CASSLGPFDEQYF
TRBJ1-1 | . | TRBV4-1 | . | TGCGCCAGCAGCCAAGTTGGACACTCAGTGGCTGAAGCTTTCTTT | CASSQVGHSVAEAFF
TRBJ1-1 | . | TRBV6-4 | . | TGTGCCAGCAGTCCCACGGTAGGGGCCCTCGGTCGGCCTGAAGCTTTCTTT | CASSPTVGALGRPEAFF
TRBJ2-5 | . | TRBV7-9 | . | TGTGCCAGCAGCCAAGCAGGACTAAGCGGCGAGACCCAGTACTTC | CASSQAGLSGETQYF
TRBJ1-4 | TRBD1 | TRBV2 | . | TGTGCCAGCAGTGTAGGGACAGGGAGAGAAAAACTGTTTTTT | CASSVGTGREKLFF